The entry that follows covers one T cell receptor (beta chain) sequence. The antigen is not known. The sequenced template was cDNA made from the entire isolated RNA. Measured with immunoSEQ multiplex PCR; TCRdb has only the in-frame clones, and not every one. The sample consists of about 650,000 clones, roughly 12% of them appearing once. Sorted populations all had greater than 95% purity. Germline assignment: CDR1 SEHNR and CDR2 FQNEAQ (reference sequence). The CDR3 extends over 13 amino acids. The germline V and J ends were trimmed by 3 bases and 3 bases, with 8 bases remaining between them. The data derive from a study of beta chain features in type 1 diabetes. About the research overall: Comparable age, gender and cell yields were observed in patients relative to healthy donors. Whole-study findings and limits: Moderately but significantly shorter TCRB CDR3s were found in Type 1 diabetes patients in all four CD4+ subsets.

The sequenced sample was naive CD4+ T cells from blood. The source of this sequence is a man aged 30 to 39 with type 1 diabetes. The chain links TRBV7-9 to TRBJ1-2; possible D gene TRBD1, 5 bases. CDR3 loop: CASSFGRDYGYTF. The CDR3 DNA follows: TGTGCCAGCAGCTTCGGCAGGGACTATGGCTACACCTTC.